This TCR beta chain emerged from a study of blood T cell repertoires in COVID-19. Original data processing: Counts of nucleated cells, estimated from reference gene primer amplification, were obtained. Sequencing was performed with immunoSEQ multiplex PCR; in TCRdb, only in-frame clones are kept and a portion is missing. For V, J and clone size, that table is used; D and trimming come from the DNA. Among 150,000 or so clones listed, around 87% were seen once. The TCR comes from an elderly man with acute or convalescent COVID-19. Specimen: peripheral blood.

The CDR3 sequence: CASRQPGLAGGRSELFF. The CDR3 DNA sequence: TGTGCCAGCAGACAACCGGGACTAGCGGGGGGTCGGTCGGAGCTGTTTTTT. This chain joins TRBV28 and TRBJ2-2; 15 bases agree with TRBD2. Germline CDR1 MDHEN, CDR2 SYDVKM. This CDR3 spans 17 amino acids. The ends lost 6 bases at V and 10 bases at J; junction bases unmatched: 12.